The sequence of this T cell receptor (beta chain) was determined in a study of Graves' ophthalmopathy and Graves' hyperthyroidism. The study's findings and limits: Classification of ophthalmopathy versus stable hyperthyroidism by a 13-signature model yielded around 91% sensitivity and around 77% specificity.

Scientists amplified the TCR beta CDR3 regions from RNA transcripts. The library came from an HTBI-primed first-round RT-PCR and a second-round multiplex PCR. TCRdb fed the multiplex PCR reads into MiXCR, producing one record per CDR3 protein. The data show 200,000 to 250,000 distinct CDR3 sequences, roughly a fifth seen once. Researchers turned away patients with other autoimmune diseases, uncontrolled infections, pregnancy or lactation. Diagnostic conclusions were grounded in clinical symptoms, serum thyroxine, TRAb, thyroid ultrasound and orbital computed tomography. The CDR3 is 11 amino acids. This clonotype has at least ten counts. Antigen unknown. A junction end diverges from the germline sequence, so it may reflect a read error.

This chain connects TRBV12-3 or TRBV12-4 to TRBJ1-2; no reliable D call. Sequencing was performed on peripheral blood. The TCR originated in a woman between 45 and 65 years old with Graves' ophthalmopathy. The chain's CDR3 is CASGFRSGYTF. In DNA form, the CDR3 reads TGTGCCAGCGGTTTTCGGTCGGGCTACACCTTC.